This T cell receptor (beta chain) was captured by sequencing in a study of T cell responses to AZD1222 COVID-19 vaccine. Findings of the study overall: The study identified only five to seven AZD1222 recipients as seropositive at baseline. The donor group comprised mostly white British people and more females; the analysis possibly underestimated clonal diversity. Samples come after the peak T cell response, not at day 14.

The CDR3 is made up of 14 amino acids. The germline V gene encodes CDR1 SGHVS and CDR2 FQNEAQ. Trimming left V 3 bases short and J 5 bases short, with 14 bases between. As to this clone: Its specificity is not known.

Produced via immunoSEQ multiplex PCR; TCRdb's table is partial and in-frame only. The sample holds about 94,000 clones, roughly 90% seen once. The receptor was isolated from an adult in good health. The rearrangement uses TRBV7-8 and TRBJ2-7; TRBD2 is a possible D gene (6 bases). The sample here was peripheral blood, taken on day 0 of AZD1222 vaccination. The CDR3 DNA is TGTGCCAGCAGCTTCCTGCGGGGTGCGGACGAGCAGTACTTC. This sequence encodes CASSFLRGADEQYF. Full variable domain (rest looked up from reference TRBV7-8 and TRBJ2-7): GAGVSQSPRYKVAKRGQDVALRCDPISGHVSLFWYQQALGQGPEFLTYFQNEAQLDKSGLPSDRFFAERPEGSVSTLKIQRTQQEDSAVYLCASSFLRGADEQYFGPGTRLTVT.